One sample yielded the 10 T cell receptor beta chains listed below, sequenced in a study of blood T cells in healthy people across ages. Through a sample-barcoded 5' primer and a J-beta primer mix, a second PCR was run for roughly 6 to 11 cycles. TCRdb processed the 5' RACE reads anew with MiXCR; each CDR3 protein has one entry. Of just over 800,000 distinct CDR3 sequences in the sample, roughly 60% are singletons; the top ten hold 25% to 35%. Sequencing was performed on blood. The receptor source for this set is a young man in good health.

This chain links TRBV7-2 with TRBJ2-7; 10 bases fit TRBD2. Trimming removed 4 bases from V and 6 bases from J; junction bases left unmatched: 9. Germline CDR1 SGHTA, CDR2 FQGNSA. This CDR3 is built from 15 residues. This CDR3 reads CASSSFRAGGREQYF. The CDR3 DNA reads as TGTGCCAGCAGCTCTTTCCGAGCGGGGGGGCGCGAGCAGTACTTC.

The CDR3 DNA sequence: TGTGCCAGCAGGGGTGGACAAATCGTGAGGCAGCCCCAGCATTTT. It encodes CASRGGQIVRQPQHF. The rearrangement links TRBV7-2 to TRBJ1-5; the D gene is possibly TRBD1 (5 bases). V was clipped by 6 bases and J by 7 bases, with 19 bases between them. Germline CDR1 is SGHTA and CDR2 is FQGNSA. The CDR3 is made up of 15 amino acids.

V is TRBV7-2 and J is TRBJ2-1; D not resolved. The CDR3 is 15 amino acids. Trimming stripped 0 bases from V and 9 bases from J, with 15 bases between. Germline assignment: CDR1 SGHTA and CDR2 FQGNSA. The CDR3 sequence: CASSLAQPLYGEQFF. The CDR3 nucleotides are TGTGCCAGCAGCTTAGCGCAGCCCCTATATGGTGAGCAGTTCTTC.

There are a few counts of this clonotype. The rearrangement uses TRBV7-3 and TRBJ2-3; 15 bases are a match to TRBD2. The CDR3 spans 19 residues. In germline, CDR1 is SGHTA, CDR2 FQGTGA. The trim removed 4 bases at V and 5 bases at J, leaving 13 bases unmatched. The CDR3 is CASSSGLAGGPIVGDTQYF. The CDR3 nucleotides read TGTGCCAGCAGCTCCGGACTAGCGGGGGGGCCTATAGTTGGAGATACGCAGTATTTT.

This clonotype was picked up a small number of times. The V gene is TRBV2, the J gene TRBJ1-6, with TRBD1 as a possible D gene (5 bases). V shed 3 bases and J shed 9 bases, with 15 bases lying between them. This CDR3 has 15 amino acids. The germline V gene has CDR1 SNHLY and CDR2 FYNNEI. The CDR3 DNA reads TGTGCCAGCAGTGAGGAATACGGGGGTTCTTCACCCCTCCACTTT. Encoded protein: CASSEEYGGSSPLHF.

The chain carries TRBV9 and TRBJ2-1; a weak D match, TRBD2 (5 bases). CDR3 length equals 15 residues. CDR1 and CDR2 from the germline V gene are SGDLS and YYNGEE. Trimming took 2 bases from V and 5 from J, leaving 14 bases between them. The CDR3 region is CASSVASFRNNEQFF. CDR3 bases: TGTGCCAGCAGCGTTGCTAGCTTTCGGAACAATGAGCAGTTCTTC. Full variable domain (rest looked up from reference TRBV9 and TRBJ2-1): DSGVTQTPKHLITATGQRVTLRCSPRSGDLSVYWYQQSLDQGLQFLIQYYNGEERAKGNILERFSAQQFPDLHSELNLSSLELGDSALYFCASSVASFRNNEQFFGPGTRLTVL.

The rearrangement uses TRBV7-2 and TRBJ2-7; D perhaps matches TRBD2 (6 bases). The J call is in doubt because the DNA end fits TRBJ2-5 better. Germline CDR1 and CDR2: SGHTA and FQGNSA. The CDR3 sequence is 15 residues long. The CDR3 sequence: CASSPGRGRSETQYF. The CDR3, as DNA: TGTGCCAGCAGCCCTGGGCGGGGAAGGTCAGAGACCCAGTACTTC.

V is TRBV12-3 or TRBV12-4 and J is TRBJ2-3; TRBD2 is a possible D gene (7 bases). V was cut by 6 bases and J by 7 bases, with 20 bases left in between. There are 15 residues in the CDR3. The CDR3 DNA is TGTGCCAGCAGCCCGTTTAGGGGGGGGGAAAATACGCAGTATTTT. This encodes CASSPFRGGENTQYF.

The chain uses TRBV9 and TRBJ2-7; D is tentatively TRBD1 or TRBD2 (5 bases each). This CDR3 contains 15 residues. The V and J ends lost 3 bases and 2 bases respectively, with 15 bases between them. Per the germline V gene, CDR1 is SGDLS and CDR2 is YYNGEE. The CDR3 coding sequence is TGTGCCAGCAGCGCCTCCGGGACGGCTACCTACGAGCAGTACTTC. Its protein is CASSASGTATYEQYF.

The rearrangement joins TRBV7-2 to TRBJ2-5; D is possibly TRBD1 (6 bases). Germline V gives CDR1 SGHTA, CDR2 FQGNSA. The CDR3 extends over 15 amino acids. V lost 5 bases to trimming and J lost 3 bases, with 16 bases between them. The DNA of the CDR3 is TGTGCCAGCAGCCGGGTGGGGGCAGGGGAAGAGACCCAGTACTTC. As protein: CASSRVGAGEETQYF. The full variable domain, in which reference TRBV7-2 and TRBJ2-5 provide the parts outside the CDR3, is GAGVSQSPSNKVTEKGKDVELRCDPISGHTALYWYRQSLGQGLEFLIYFQGNSAPDKSGLPSDRFSAERTGGSVSTLTIQRTQQEDSAVYLCASSRVGAGEETQYFGPGTRLLVL.